A selection of T cell receptor beta chains follows, all from one sample in a study of T cells after yellow fever vaccination. MiXCR, applied by TCRdb to the 5' RACE reads, yields one record per CDR3 protein. The table includes around 400,000 distinct CDR3 sequences, 11% detected once. Here the sequenced sample was PBMCs, taken on the day of the first yellow fever vaccination. These receptors were obtained from a man aged 18 to 30 who received the YFV17D yellow fever vaccine. Both conserved end residues are part of each CDR3. D genes are given only for firm matches. The size field is filled for only some rows; it gives once, few, many or a size class.

TRBJ2-1,TRBD2,NA,TRBV4-2,TGTGCCAGCAGCCTACGGACTAGCGGGGGGGAAAACCGCCCGTACAATGAGCAGTTCTTC,CASSLRTSGGENRPYNEQFF
TRBJ1-4,TRBD1,NA,TRBV28,TGTGCCAGCAGTTTCAGGGGGCAAAAACTGTTTTTT,CASSFRGQKLFF
TRBJ1-1,TRBD1,NA,TRBV10-3,TGTGCCATCAGTCGACAGGGTGTGGGGATGAACACTGAAGCTTTCTTT,CAISRQGVGMNTEAFF
TRBJ2-7,NA,NA,TRBV5-1,TGCGCCAGCAGCTTGGAACAGGGGAGGGCCTACGAGCAGTACTTC,CASSLEQGRAYEQYF
TRBJ1-5,NA,NA,TRBV12-3/TRBV12-4,TGTGCCAGCAGTCGGCAGGGGTATCAGCCCCAGCATTTT,CASSRQGYQPQHF
TRBJ2-1,TRBD2,NA,TRBV28,TGTGCCAGCAGTTCCCCGGGGGGGGAAGGCGATGAGCAGTTCTTC,CASSSPGGEGDEQFF
TRBJ2-2,NA,NA,TRBV6-5,TGTGCCAGCAGTTACGAGGGCAGTTCAAAGCCCGGGGAGCTGTTTTTT,CASSYEGSSKPGELFF
TRBJ1-1,TRBD1,many,TRBV5-1,TGCGCCAGCAGCACAGGGGGCGACACTGAAGCTTTCTTT,CASSTGGDTEAFF
TRBJ1-5,NA,many,TRBV12-3/TRBV12-4,TGTGCCAGCAGTGATAGGGCTGAGCAGCCCCAGCATTTT,CASSDRAEQPQHF
TRBJ2-7,TRBD2,NA,TRBV5-4,TGTGCCAGCAGCGGACCGGGACTAGACGGCGAGCAGTACTTC,CASSGPGLDGEQYF
TRBJ2-1,TRBD2,NA,TRBV19,TGTGCCAGTAGGCCGGGGGGGCTGCTGGCTACTGAGCAGTTCTTC,CASRPGGLLATEQFF
TRBJ2-3,TRBD2,few,TRBV4-1,TGCGCCAGCAGCCCAGGGACTACATACACAGATACGCAGTATTTT,CASSPGTTYTDTQYF
TRBJ1-2,NA,few,TRBV19,TGTGCCAGTAGAGATAATCCCAGGTCGAGGGGCTACACCTTC,CASRDNPRSRGYTF
TRBJ2-2,TRBD2,NA,TRBV20-1,TGCAGTGCCCCCCGACTAGCGGGGGGGGGCGGGGAGCTGTTTTTT,CSAPRLAGGGGELFF
TRBJ2-1,TRBD1,few,TRBV24-1,TGTGCCACCAGTGACGACAGGGGGGGCTCCTACAATGAGCAGTTCTTC,CATSDDRGGSYNEQFF
TRBJ1-2,NA,few,TRBV28,TGTGCCAGCAGTTTGGGAAAACTAGGGGTGTCTAACTATGGCTACACCTTC,CASSLGKLGVSNYGYTF
TRBJ2-7,TRBD1,NA,TRBV7-2,TGTGCCAGCAGCTTATTTGGACAGGGGGAGAGCGAGCAGTACTTC,CASSLFGQGESEQYF
TRBJ2-2,NA,few,TRBV4-2,TGTGCCAGCAGCCAAGCGGCGGGATCCGGGGAGCTGTTTTTT,CASSQAAGSGELFF
TRBJ2-1,NA,NA,TRBV6-1,TGTGCCAGCACCGACAGGCCATGGGATGAGCAGTTCTTC,CASTDRPWDEQFF
TRBJ1-1,NA,NA,TRBV6-4,TGTGCCAGCAGTGACTCGATTGAAAGGGTCGGTGAAGCTTTCTTT,CASSDSIERVGEAFF
TRBJ2-7,NA,NA,TRBV7-9,TGTGCCAGCAGCTTAGAGTGGCGGGGGCTGCGTTACGAGCAGTACTTC,CASSLEWRGLRYEQYF
TRBJ2-3,TRBD2,few,TRBV4-3,TGCGCCAGCAGCCAGGGCCGGACTAGCGGGTACTCGACGCAGTATTTT,CASSQGRTSGYSTQYF
TRBJ2-5,NA,few,TRBV3-1,TGTGCCAGCAGCCAAGGGGTGGGGGGGACCCAGTACTTC,CASSQGVGGTQYF
TRBJ2-3,TRBD1,many,TRBV5-5,TGTGCCAGTGAGGGACAGGGACCAGATACGCAGTATTTT,CASEGQGPDTQYF